This T cell receptor beta chain was obtained from a study of blood T cell repertoires in COVID-19. V shed 6 bases and J shed 0 bases, with 9 bases lying between them. Germline V lookup: CDR1 MRHNA, CDR2 SNTAGT. The CDR3 contains 14 residues. In the source study's methods: Reference gene primer amplification yielded estimated nucleated cell counts. Sequencing was performed with immunoSEQ multiplex PCR; in TCRdb, only in-frame clones are kept and a portion is missing. V and J calls and clone size are those listed in that table; D and trimming were worked out from the DNA. The sample records 50,000 to 60,000 clones, roughly 86% being singletons.

This clonotype originated in a man aged 40-50 years with COVID-19, enrolled during active disease. The sample was peripheral blood. The chain recombines TRBV6-4 with TRBJ1-3; D not certain. The CDR3 DNA is TGTGCCAGCAGGAGACAAGGCTCTGGAAACACCATATATTTT. Protein: CASRRQGSGNTIYF.